This T cell receptor beta chain was sequenced during a study of T cells in Graves' hyperthyroidism and ophthalmopathy (dated by TCRdb to between 2018 and 2021). Background on the whole study: Peripheral blood was sampled at the time of initial diagnosis, prior to any treatment. A discovery cohort of fewer than 110 patients, 43 with Graves' ophthalmopathy and 55 to 60 with stable Graves' hyperthyroidism, was used to find distinguishing TCR V-J signatures. Whether ophthalmopathy could be predicted prospectively was tested in an independent validation cohort made up of roughly 19 hyperthyroidism patients plus 17 patients who later progressed to ophthalmopathy. The roughly 94 discovery patients were randomly divided into training and test sets at a 7:3 ratio. In several Graves' hyperthyroidism patients, the study also compared T-cell repertoires from thyroid tissue with T-cell repertoires from blood. After blood sampling, hyperthyroidism patients were treated with methimazole at a starting dose of 30 mg daily, and ophthalmopathy patients were treated with high-dose intravenous methylprednisolone. The paper reports TCR Vbeta CDR3 sequencing of 140 or so peripheral blood samples: 43 ophthalmopathy, under 80 hyperthyroidism and 17 progressor patients.

For CDR1 and CDR2, the germline V gene (reference sequence) lists PRHDT and FYEKMQ. Reading from cysteine to phenylalanine, the CDR3 counts 14 amino acids. Left in the record is the CDR3 DNA by itself, 42 bases read in frame from the first base. V lost 6 bases and J lost 6 bases, and the count of bases not matched to a germline gene is 7. Comments on this clonotype: Its antigen specificity is not known. Per-nucleotide qualities are absent, and no much larger clonotype sits a single base away.

Hyperthyroidism patients were newly diagnosed, had a disease duration of under 2 months, and were aged 18 to 65 years. Exclusion was applied to patients with uncontrolled infections, other autoimmune diseases, pregnancy or lactation. Diagnoses were established on the basis of clinical symptoms, serum thyroxine and TRAb, thyroid ultrasound, and orbital computed tomography. Blood from progressor patients was collected at the time of first diagnosis with hyperthyroidism, before any ophthalmopathy symptoms had appeared. PBMCs were separated from roughly 10 ml of fresh peripheral blood using Ficoll-Paque density gradient centrifugation. Progressor patients were first diagnosed with Graves' hyperthyroidism and then developed ophthalmopathy during follow-up. Trizol reagent was used to extract total RNA, and RNA quality was then checked on an Agilent 2100 Bioanalyzer. The investigation overall reported the following: A model built on a 13 V-J signature distinguished ophthalmopathy from stable hyperthyroidism, reaching roughly 88% sensitivity and about 81% specificity in cross-validation and 80%/75% in testing. Sample size was not statistically predetermined, and investigators were not blinded to group allocation. Most expanded thyroid clonotypes (frequency above 0.001) were also detected in blood, suggesting blood repertoires may reflect thyroid immune responses. In validation, the model predicted progression to ophthalmopathy a median of about 6.8 months before onset, with roughly 70% sensitivity and roughly 77% specificity.

The TCR beta CDR3 regions were amplified from the RNA transcripts. For the first round of RT-PCR on the TCR CDR3, the HTBI primer set was used together with the Qiagen OneStep RT-PCR kit. Libraries were constructed in a second round of multiplex PCR, after which size selection and purification were carried out. The libraries were sequenced on an Illumina HiSeq2000 using paired-end 100 bp reads. Per the authors' processing: SOAPnuke was used to process the raw data, with reads discarded if the reads contained adapters or uncalled bases, had a mean Phred below 15, or lacked an exact constant-primer or identifier match. High-quality paired reads were merged with COPE v1.2.5, and unique nucleotide sequences were defined as clonotypes. MiTCR v1.1 was used to align the clonotypes against IMGT TRBV, TRBD and TRBJ reference segments. Only V-J combinations with frequency above 0.0001, covering 99.2% of repertoires, were analysed. The TCS score was defined as the ratio of F50 (clonal expansion) to E x V (chaos), calculated using BLOSUM62-based TCRdist between CDR3 peptides within each V-J. Welch's t-statistics and random forest reduced fewer than 600 V-J features to 13, which were used in a naive Bayes classifier (R e1071). The public reads were reprocessed in TCRdb via fastp at Q25 and MiXCR, keeping in-frame beta chains. For every CDR3 protein sequence, its rows merge into one entry that carries the most common genes and DNA. The V and J calls follow TCRdb's processing rather than the paper's. This sample holds roughly 380,000 distinct CDR3 sequences; approximately 13% were observed only once. The ten largest clones take up about 20% of the sample.

The TCR originated in a man between 25 and 39 years old with Graves' hyperthyroidism that later progressed to Graves' ophthalmopathy. The sequenced material came from blood. This receptor chain uses TRBV13 and TRBJ2-4; the junction holds 8 bases that match TRBD1. The CDR3 has the sequence CASSFGQGVNIQYF. The DNA sequence is given as TGTGCCAGCAGTTTCGGACAGGGAGTAAACATTCAGTACTTC.